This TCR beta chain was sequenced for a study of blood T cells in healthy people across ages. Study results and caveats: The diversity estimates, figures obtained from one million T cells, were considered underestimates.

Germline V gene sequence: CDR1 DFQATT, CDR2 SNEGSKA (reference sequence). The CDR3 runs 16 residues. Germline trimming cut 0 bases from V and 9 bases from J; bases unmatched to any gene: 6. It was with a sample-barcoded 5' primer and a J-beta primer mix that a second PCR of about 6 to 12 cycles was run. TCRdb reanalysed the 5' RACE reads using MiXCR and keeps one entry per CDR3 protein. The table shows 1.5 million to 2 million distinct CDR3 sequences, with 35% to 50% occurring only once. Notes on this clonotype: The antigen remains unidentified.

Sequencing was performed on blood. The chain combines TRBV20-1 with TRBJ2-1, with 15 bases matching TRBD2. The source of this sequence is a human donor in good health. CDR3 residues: CSARDRTSGGVSEQFF. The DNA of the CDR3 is TGCAGTGCTAGAGATAGGACTAGCGGGGGGGTAAGTGAGCAGTTCTTC.